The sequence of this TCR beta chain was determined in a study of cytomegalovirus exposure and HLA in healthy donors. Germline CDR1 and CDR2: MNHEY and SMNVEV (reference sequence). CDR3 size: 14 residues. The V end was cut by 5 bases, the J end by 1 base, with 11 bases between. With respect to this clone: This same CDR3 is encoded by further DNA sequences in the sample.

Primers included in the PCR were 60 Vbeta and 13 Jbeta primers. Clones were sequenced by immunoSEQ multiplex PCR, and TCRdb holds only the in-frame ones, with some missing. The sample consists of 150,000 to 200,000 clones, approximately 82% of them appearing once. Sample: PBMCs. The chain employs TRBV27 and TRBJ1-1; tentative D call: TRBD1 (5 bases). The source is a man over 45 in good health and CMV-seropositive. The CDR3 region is CASSLIGGNTEAFF. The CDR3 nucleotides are TGTGCCAGCAGTCTTATCGGGGGGAACACTGAAGCTTTCTTT.